This T cell receptor beta chain was captured in a study of T cells after yellow fever vaccination. TCRdb used MiXCR to reprocess the 5' RACE reads, holding one entry per CDR3 protein. The data contain about 57,000 distinct CDR3 sequences, about 7.8% of them seen just once; the ten biggest clones take up approximately 34%. General observations from the study: Booster sampling recovered most clones from primary vaccination (approximately 97% CD4, around 90% CD8).

At least ten counts were recorded for this clonotype. Its antigen is unknown. The sequence was obtained from a man aged 30-40 years who received the YFV17D yellow fever vaccine. The sample consisted of CD8+ T cells sorted from PBMCs, taken 15 days after the yellow fever booster vaccination.

The CDR3 DNA reads as TGTGCCAGCAGCCAACTAGCGGGAGTCAACAATGAGCAGTTCTTC. This encodes CASSQLAGVNNEQFF. The chain uses TRBV3-1 and TRBJ2-1; 10 bases match TRBD2. The germline V gene encodes CDR1 LGHDT and CDR2 YNNKEL (reference sequence). The CDR3 loop spans 15 amino acids. V shed 2 bases and J 5 bases; nucleotides not matched to a gene: 3.